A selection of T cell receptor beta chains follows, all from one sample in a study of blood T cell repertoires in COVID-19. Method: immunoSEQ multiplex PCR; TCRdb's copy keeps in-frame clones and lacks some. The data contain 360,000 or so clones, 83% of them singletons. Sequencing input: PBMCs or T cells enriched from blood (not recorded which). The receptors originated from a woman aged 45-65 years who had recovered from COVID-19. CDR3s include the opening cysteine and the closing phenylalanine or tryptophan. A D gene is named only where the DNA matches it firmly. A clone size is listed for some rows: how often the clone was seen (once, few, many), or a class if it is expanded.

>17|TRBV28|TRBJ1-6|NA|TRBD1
CASSSIDRARWDSPLHF
TGTGCCAGCAGTTCGATTGACAGGGCGCGATGGGATTCACCCCTCCACTTT
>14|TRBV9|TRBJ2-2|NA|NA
CASSQDWDTGELFF
TGTGCCAGCAGCCAGGACTGGGACACCGGGGAGCTGTTTTTT
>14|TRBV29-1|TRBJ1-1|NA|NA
CSVDKRLVATEAFF
TGCAGCGTTGATAAGCGGCTAGTCGCAACTGAAGCTTTCTTT
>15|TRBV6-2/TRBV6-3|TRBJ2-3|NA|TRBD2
CASSFIGRGTDTQYF
TGTGCCAGCAGTTTTATCGGGAGGGGCACAGATACGCAGTATTTT
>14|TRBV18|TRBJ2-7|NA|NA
CASSPGRTAYEQYF
TGTGCCAGCTCACCAGGGAGGACCGCCTACGAGCAGTACTTC
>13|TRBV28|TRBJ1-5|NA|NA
CASSFGGGQPQHF
TGTGCCAGCAGTTTTGGGGGGGGGCAGCCCCAGCATTTT
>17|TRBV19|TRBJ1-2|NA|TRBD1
CASSKRGQGPANYGYTF
TGTGCCAGTAGTAAACGGGGACAGGGTCCGGCTAACTATGGCTACACCTTC
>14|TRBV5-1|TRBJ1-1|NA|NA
CASSLGGSDTEAFF
TGCGCCAGCAGCTTGGGGGGCAGTGACACTGAAGCTTTCTTT
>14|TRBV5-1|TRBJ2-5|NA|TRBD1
CASSLGQGAETQYF
TGCGCCAGCAGCTTGGGACAGGGGGCCGAGACCCAGTACTTC
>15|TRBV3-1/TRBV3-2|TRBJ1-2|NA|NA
CASSQDLLGAGGYTF
TGTGCCAGCAGCCAAGATCTGTTGGGGGCCGGGGGCTACACCTTC
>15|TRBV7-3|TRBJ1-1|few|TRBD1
CASSPTGAMNTEAFF
TGTGCCAGCAGCCCGACAGGGGCCATGAACACTGAAGCTTTCTTT
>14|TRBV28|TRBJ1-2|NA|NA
CASSFRLASRGYTF
TGTGCCAGCAGTTTTCGTTTAGCGTCGCGTGGCTACACCTTC
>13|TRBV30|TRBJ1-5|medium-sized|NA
CAWSVQGNQPQHF
TGTGCCTGGAGTGTACAGGGCAATCAGCCCCAGCATTTT
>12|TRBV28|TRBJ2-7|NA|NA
CASSDRFYEQYF
TGTGCCAGCTCTGACAGGTTCTACGAGCAGTACTTC